This T cell receptor (beta chain) was captured by sequencing in a study of radiation and T cells in renal cell carcinoma. Remarks on this clone: Its antigen remains unidentified.

Looked up from germline, CDR1 is SGDLS and CDR2 is YYNGEE. Losses at the gene ends were 0 bases for V and 3 bases for J; bases not matched to a gene: 3. CDR3 length: 14 residues. The repertoire was sequenced with immunoSEQ multiplex PCR; TCRdb's copy has only in-frame clones and lacks some. The profile shows about 130,000 clones, approximately 78% of them singletons. The time point was: blood 2 weeks post-SBRT. Described treatment: 15 Gy SBRT to primary tumor, nephrectomy 4 weeks later. Serial blood draws occurred at baseline and 2 and 4 weeks post-SBRT. The tumor was a clear cell renal cell carcinoma. Notes on the study in general: Baseline intratumoral clonotype presence is unknown without pretreatment biopsies.

The rearrangement joins TRBV9 to TRBJ2-7; 7 bases align to TRBD1. The sample consisted of blood, taken from a patient whose treatment included radiotherapy and nephrectomy. This TCR was sampled from a woman aged 55 to 70 with renal cell carcinoma. The CDR3 protein is CASSVESGGYEQYF. The CDR3 nucleotides read TGTGCCAGCAGCGTAGAGTCAGGGGGCTACGAGCAGTACTTC.